The 8 T cell receptor beta chains in this list originate from one sample, sequenced in a study of beta chain features in type 1 diabetes. The whole isolated RNA underwent reverse transcription, so sequencing captured expressed TCRB transcripts. Profiling relied on immunoSEQ multiplex PCR, and the TCRdb table lists in-frame clones only, not all of them. In the table there are about 360,000 clones, 10% to 15% of which are singletons. Material for sequencing was naive CD4+ T cells from blood. The receptors here all came from a man between 18 and 29 years old in good health.

The chain uses TRBV5-1 and TRBJ2-3, with 8 bases identical to TRBD1. The CDR3 has 17 amino acids. CDR1 SGHRS and CDR2 YFSETQ come from the germline V gene. V lost 0 bases to trimming and J lost 4 bases; unmatched junction nucleotides: 10. The CDR3 nucleotides read TGCGCCAGCAGCTTGGCCATGCAGGGGGCAGGGTCAGATACGCAGTATTTT. It is translated as CASSLAMQGAGSDTQYF.

This clone was detected many times. The V and J genes are TRBV29-1 and TRBJ2-5, with 7 bases that match TRBD1. Trimming removed 8 bases from V and 2 bases from J; junction bases left unmatched: 11. Germline CDR1 SQVTM, CDR2 ANQGSEA. The CDR3 is made up of 14 amino acids. Here the CDR3 DNA reads TGCAGCCACGTTTCGACAGGGTCGCAAGAGACCCAGTACTTC. Translation gives CSHVSTGSQETQYF.

The chain links TRBV6-5 to TRBJ2-7, with D perhaps matching TRBD1 (6 bases). Germline CDR1 is MNHEY and CDR2 is SVGAGI. This CDR3 is built from 15 residues. Deletions cut 9 bases from V and 1 base from J, with 19 bases between. The CDR3 reads CARTPCRDTSYEQYF. The CDR3 nucleotides are TGTGCCAGAACCCCCTGCCGGGACACATCCTACGAGCAGTACTTC.

This clone was observed a few times. The chain recombines TRBV10-3 with TRBJ1-1; 7 positions agree with TRBD1. The CDR3 is 16 residues long. Per the germline V gene, CDR1 is ENHRY and CDR2 is SYGVKD. V shed 7 bases and J 0 bases; nucleotides not matched to a gene: 11. CDR3 coding DNA: TGTGCCATCAAAGCAGGGGGAAGAAGGGTGAACACTGAAGCTTTCTTT. The encoded protein is CAIKAGGRRVNTEAFF.

This clone has only a few counts. The CDR3 protein is CASSLGQGITEAFF. CDR3 in DNA: TGTGCCAGCAGCTTAGGACAGGGGATCACTGAAGCTTTCTTT. This chain links TRBV7-3 with TRBJ1-1, with 9 bases fitting TRBD1. Per germline, CDR1 SGHTA and CDR2 FQGTGA. Trimming took 2 bases from V and 4 from J; bases not matched to a gene: 2. CDR3 length: 14 amino acids.

The chain carries TRBV7-9 and TRBJ1-1; 10 bases are a match to TRBD1. This CDR3 has 16 amino acids. V lost 3 bases to trimming and J lost 1 base; unmatched junction nucleotides: 5. Per germline, CDR1 SEHNR and CDR2 FQNEAQ (reference sequence). CDR3 in DNA: TGTGCCAGCAGCTTGCCCCGGGACAGGGGGAACACTGAAGCTTTCTTT. Its protein product is CASSLPRDRGNTEAFF.

CDR3 region: CAWSKRAGWNEQYF. In DNA form, the CDR3 reads TGTGCCTGGAGTAAAAGGGCAGGGTGGAATGAGCAGTACTTC. This chain connects TRBV30 to TRBJ2-7; weak D call: TRBD1 (5 bases). The CDR3 is 14 residues long. V was shortened by 2 bases and J by 7 bases, with 18 bases between the two germline ends. Germline V CDR1 and CDR2: GTSNPN, SVGIG (reference sequence).

The chain joins TRBV4-1 to TRBJ2-7, with a tentative D call TRBD2 (6 bases). Trimming left V 0 bases short and J 6 bases short, with 9 bases between. This CDR3 contains 13 residues. Germline CDR1 reads MGHRA; CDR2 reads YSYEKL. CDR3 DNA sequence: TGCGCCAGCAGCCAAGAATGGAGGGCCGAGCAGTACTTC. Protein: CASSQEWRAEQYF.